The entry below gives a single TCR beta chain sequence along with its context. The antigen is not known. With the 5' RACE reads reprocessed, TCRdb shows one record per CDR3 protein and no DNA. This listing includes 400,000 or so distinct CDR3 sequences. Germline CDR1 is LNHDA and CDR2 is SQIVND (reference sequence). The CDR3 sequence is 12 residues long. These data come from a study of monozygotic twins with inflammatory bowel disease. Broader study findings: IBD patients displayed reduced TCRbeta diversity (inverse Simpson) when set against healthy co-twins. Cells of different T cell subtypes could not be told apart.

The chain joins TRBV19 to TRBJ1-2; absent DNA, TCRdb's TRBD1 call cannot be checked. The sequencing sample was made of blood. This clonotype was obtained from a human donor with ulcerative colitis or Crohn's disease, or a healthy co-twin of an affected twin (not recorded which). CDR3 in amino acids: CASFDRGYGYTF.